Presented here are 3 T cell receptor beta chains from one specimen sequenced in a study of breast tumors, draining lymph nodes, adjacent tissues. The lymph nodes were axillary draining lymph nodes from breast cancer patients. TCRdb re-called the multiplex PCR reads with MiXCR, one entry per CDR3 protein. The data show around 230,000 distinct CDR3 sequences, under 35% seen once. Sequencing was performed on axillary lymph node tissue. The receptor source for this set is a female donor with breast cancer. Some clones in this sample may be carry-over from other donors' samples.

The V gene is TRBV19, the J gene TRBJ2-2, with D possibly matching TRBD2 (5 bases). Germline values: CDR1 LNHDA, CDR2 SQIVND (reference sequence). V was cut by 6 bases and J by 2 bases, with 10 bases left in between. The CDR3 runs 14 residues. The CDR3 sequence is CASRRAGNTGELFF. In DNA form, the CDR3 reads TGTGCCAGTAGGAGGGCAGGAAACACCGGGGAGCTGTTTTTT.

This clonotype was seen at least ten times. The chain recombines TRBV6-6 with TRBJ2-7, with 8 bases fitting TRBD1. Unmatched junction bases numbered 10, after V lost 6 bases and J lost 6 bases. Germline V gives CDR1 MNHNY, CDR2 SVGAGI (reference sequence). The CDR3 contains 14 residues. The chain's CDR3 is CASRATGASLEQYF. For the CDR3, the DNA is TGTGCCAGCAGGGCGACAGGGGCCTCTCTCGAGCAGTACTTC.

This clonotype was seen ten or more times. This sequence joins TRBV6-1 and TRBJ2-7; D not resolved. The germline V gene encodes CDR1 MNHNS and CDR2 SASEGT. Trimming removed 0 bases from V and 7 bases from J, with 13 bases in between. The length of the CDR3 is 14 residues. The CDR3 is CASSEAAGLGEQYF. In nucleotides, the CDR3 is TGTGCCAGCAGTGAAGCGGCAGGTTTGGGAGAGCAGTACTTC.